These 5 T cell receptor beta chains originate from one sample sequenced in a study of shared clonotypes between healthy human individuals. Repertoires were generated with immunoSEQ multiplex PCR, while TCRdb's copy carries only in-frame clones and drops some. The repertoire consists of about 1.1 million clones, with 75% to 85% occurring once and the leading ten covering about 0.52%. The specimen sequenced was memory CD4+ T cells from PBMCs. As for subset: CD45RA-negative fraction. Receptor source: a man aged 18-30 years in good health. Some clones in this sample may be carry-over from other donors' samples.

DNA for the CDR3: TGTGCCAGCAGTTTCGGGAACCAAGAGACCCAGTACTTC. It is translated as CASSFGNQETQYF. J is TRBJ2-5 and V is TRBV7-3, with D perhaps TRBD2 (5 bases). The germline gives CDR1 SGHTA, CDR2 FQGTGA. Trimming took off 6 bases at V and 0 bases at J, with 8 bases between the two ends. This CDR3 has 13 amino acids.

This clone was recorded once. The V gene is TRBV7-2, the J gene TRBJ2-4; the D is unclear. Germline lookup yields CDR1 SGHTA and CDR2 FQGNSA. Trimming removed 1 base from V and 0 bases from J, with 10 bases in between. The CDR3 spans 16 residues. The CDR3 nucleotides read TGTGCCAGCAGCTTAGTGGCGGTAGAAGCCAAAAACATTCAGTACTTC. Protein: CASSLVAVEAKNIQYF.

This chain uses TRBV30 with TRBJ1-1, with D perhaps matching TRBD1 (5 bases). The CDR3 length is 14 residues. Trimming left V 3 bases short and J 4 bases short, with 15 bases between. In germline, CDR1 is GTSNPN, CDR2 SVGIG (reference sequence). As DNA, the CDR3 is TGTGCCTGGAGCGGTCGGGGGGGGTCCACTGAAGCTTTCTTT. It encodes CAWSGRGGSTEAFF.

V is TRBV15 and J is TRBJ2-2; D could derive from TRBD1 or TRBD2 (6 bases each). CDR1 is LNHNV and CDR2 is YYDKDF in the germline V gene (reference sequence). The CDR3 length is 16 residues. V dropped 1 base and J dropped 8 bases, with 17 bases sitting between them. CDR3 sequence reads: CATSRVLGGAPGELFF. CDR3 DNA sequence: TGTGCCACCAGCAGAGTATTGGGGGGCGCACCGGGGGAGCTGTTTTTT.

This rearrangement joins TRBV7-7 to TRBJ2-2, with no clear D. V gave up 8 bases and J gave up 0 bases, with 10 bases separating them. The CDR3 has 14 amino acids. Looked up from germline, CDR1 is SSHAT and CDR2 is FNYEAQ (reference sequence). The CDR3, as DNA: TGTGCCAGCTCCGCCTATACGAACACCGGGGAGCTGTTTTTT. This codes for CASSAYTNTGELFF.